This T cell receptor (beta chain) came from a study of blood T cell repertoires in COVID-19 (TCRdb year 2020). As for the study more broadly: Collaborator samples came from the United States, Italy and Spain and covered acute and convalescent phases of COVID-19. The repertoires were released in a freely available public database intended as a resource for research on the immune response to SARS-CoV-2. HLA class I and class II types, where available, came from metadata supplied by the sample provider rather than from assay-based typing. Subjects who had been exposed to COVID-19, were actively infected with it, or had recovered from it provided the deeply sampled blood TCRbeta repertoires that made up the dataset. The material from the prospective study consisted of cDNA or gDNA derived from T cells, B-cell-depleted T cells, or PBMCs. Nearly every sample came with metadata listing a de-identified subject ID, COVID-19 status, age in years and sex. The samples were drawn from two sources: the first 160 participants of the ongoing ImmuneRACE study, and over 1,000 subjects contributed by 6 global collaborators.

As concerns this clone: Its recognized antigen is unknown. The input lacks base qualities; no much larger clone sits a single base away.

Each collaborating institution followed its own protocols to collect whole blood in K2EDTA tubes. For TCRbeta analysis, collaborators shipped samples as frozen whole blood, isolated PBMCs, or DNA extracted from either of those sample types. From V the trimming removes 2 bases and from J it removes 4 bases, while the gene matches leave 2 bases of the junction unaccounted for. CDR1 and CDR2 are read off the germline V gene as MGHDK and SYGVNS. The CDR3 spans 13 residues, from the cysteine through the phenylalanine. CDR3 DNA is the only sequence kept; it has 39 bases, read in frame from the first base. The research as a whole found: Clinical and demographic metadata were provided uncurated, with the amount varying by source and participant.

TCRbeta CDR3 regions were amplified from genomic DNA by means of the immunoSEQ Assay, a bias-controlled multiplex PCR. In the authors' own workflow: Nucleated cell counts per sample were estimated from amplification of reference gene primers within the assay. To quantify the absolute abundance of each unique TCRbeta CDR3 rearrangement, sequence reads were collapsed and filtered. Productive Simpson clonality was computed per sample as the square root of Simpson's diversity index over productive rearrangements. Not all clones reach the TCRdb copy of this immuneACCESS table, which keeps in-frame sequences only. Checked studies attribute under half of the gap to unresolved V genes and leave the rest unexplained. V, J and clone size derive from that table, while D and trimming were established from the DNA sequence. Here the sample has about 480,000 clones; approximately 90% occur a single time. Over 4% of the sample rests with the top ten.

Here the chain combines TRBV25-1 and TRBJ2-7; TRBD2 fits 7 bases in the junction. Sequencing was carried out using peripheral blood. The TCR originated in a woman aged 30 to 39 with acute or convalescent COVID-19. The CDR3 protein: CASSEREGYEQYF. The base sequence is TGTGCCAGCAGTGAAAGGGAGGGATACGAGCAGTACTTC.